The text below deals with one T cell receptor beta chain. This clonotype was found many times. It has no known antigen specificity. One base away there is no much larger clone; base qualities are not given. Ophthalmopathy patients had moderately to severely active disease, with a Clinical Activity Score of 3 or more, a NOSPECS grade of 4 or more, and a disease duration of less than 3 months. Patients with uncontrolled infections, other autoimmune diseases, pregnancy or lactation were excluded. Diagnoses relied on clinical symptoms, serum thyroxine and TRAb, thyroid ultrasound and orbital computed tomography. PBMCs were isolated from roughly 10 ml of fresh peripheral blood by Ficoll-Paque density gradient centrifugation. Total RNA was extracted with Trizol reagent, and quality was checked on an Agilent 2100 Bioanalyzer. The TCR beta CDR3 regions were amplified from the RNA transcripts. A first-round RT-PCR of the TCR CDR3 used the HTBI primer set with the Qiagen OneStep RT-PCR kit. Libraries were constructed in a second round of multiplex PCR, after which size selection and purification were performed. Paired-end sequencing of the libraries was performed with 100 bp reads on an Illumina HiSeq2000. Processing in the source paper ran as follows. SOAPnuke was used to process the raw data, throwing out any read that contained adapters or uncalled bases, had a mean Phred below 15, or lacked an exact constant-primer or identifier match. High-quality paired reads were merged with COPE v1.2.5, and unique nucleotide sequences were defined as clonotypes. Clonotypes were aligned to IMGT TRBV, TRBD and TRBJ reference segments using MiTCR v1.1. The analysis was restricted to V-J combinations with a frequency above 0.0001, which together covered roughly 99% of the repertoires. A TCS score was defined as the ratio of F50 (clonal expansion) to E x V (chaos), with BLOSUM62-based TCRdist applied between CDR3 peptides within each V-J. Welch's t-statistics and random forest reduced around 510 V-J features to 13, which were used in a naive Bayes classifier (R e1071). TCRdb passed the public sequencing reads through fastp at Q25 and MiXCR, retaining productive beta sequences. A single entry per CDR3 protein holds the most common genes and DNA from its merged rows. The V and J calls follow TCRdb's processing rather than the paper's. This sample holds 490,000 or so distinct CDR3 sequences; 20% were observed only once. Together, the top ten hold roughly 47% of the sample.

The entry originates in a study of T cells in Graves' hyperthyroidism and ophthalmopathy (dated by TCRdb to about 2019). In the study overall: Peripheral blood samples were taken at the time of initial diagnosis, prior to any treatment. To identify TCR V-J signatures that set the groups apart, the researchers used a discovery cohort of more than 95 patients, made up of around 40 with Graves' ophthalmopathy and 57 with stable Graves' hyperthyroidism. An independent validation cohort of around 20 hyperthyroidism patients and over 15 patients who later progressed to ophthalmopathy tested prospective prediction of ophthalmopathy. The 85 to 100 discovery patients were divided at random into training and test sets in a 7:3 ratio. The study also compared thyroid tissue and blood T-cell repertoires from a handful of Graves' hyperthyroidism patients. After blood sampling, hyperthyroidism patients were treated with methimazole at a starting dose of 30 mg daily, and ophthalmopathy patients were treated with high-dose intravenous methylprednisolone. The paper reports TCR Vbeta CDR3 sequencing of more than 120 peripheral blood samples: around 45 ophthalmopathy, about 75 hyperthyroidism and around 17 progressor patients.

The CDR3 contains 13 residues, cysteine and phenylalanine counted. Here the CDR3 DNA is all that survives: 39 bases in frame from base 1. From the germline V gene, CDR1 is SGHAT and CDR2 is FQNNGV. Clipping removes 5 bases from V and 5 bases from J, with 4 as the unmatched junction base count. General findings and caveats noted by the study authors: Sample size was not statistically predetermined, and blinding of investigators to group allocation was not performed. In cross-validation, a model built on a 13 V-J signature told ophthalmopathy apart from stable hyperthyroidism with over 85% sensitivity and around 83% specificity, and in testing the same model reached 80%/75%. Most expanded thyroid clonotypes (frequency above 0.001) were also found in blood, which suggests that blood repertoires may mirror thyroid immune responses. In validation, the model predicted progression to ophthalmopathy a median of approximately 6.3 months before onset, with 65% to 71% sensitivity and just under 75% specificity.

Sequencing was performed on blood. The receptor comes from a man in his forties with Graves' ophthalmopathy. The sequence links TRBV11-2 to TRBJ1-2, and TRBD1 aligns with 8 junction nucleotides. CDR3 sequence: CASSQTGGYGYTF. The DNA is as follows: TGTGCCAGCAGCCAAACAGGGGGTTATGGCTACACCTTC.